The present entry profiles one T cell receptor beta chain with its context. Antigen specificity is unknown. Each CDR3 protein is one row after TCRdb ran MiXCR on the 5' RACE reads. The sample carries roughly 620,000 distinct CDR3 sequences, approximately 19% recorded once. Germline assignment: CDR1 SGHTA and CDR2 FQGNSA. This CDR3 has 16 residues. Between the trimmed V and J ends, which lost 5 bases and 3 bases, there was a span of 16 bases. The sample originates from a study of T-cell memory formation after mild COVID-19. The overall study: Largely donor-specific TCR clusters were found. Regarding the study as a whole: Clones shrinking from day 15 to 85 showed even CD4/CD8 mixes; later expanders tilted CD4+.

The chain couples TRBV7-2 to TRBJ1-4, with unresolved D. The receptor was isolated from an adult woman who had mild COVID-19 (a few samples of this study predate the infection). Cell type and time point are not known. The source material was PBMCs or a T cell subset sorted from them (not recorded which). The CDR3 sequence is CASSPYAGRANEKLFF. In nucleotides, the CDR3 is TGTGCCAGCAGCCCGTACGCCGGAAGGGCTAATGAAAAACTGTTTTTT.